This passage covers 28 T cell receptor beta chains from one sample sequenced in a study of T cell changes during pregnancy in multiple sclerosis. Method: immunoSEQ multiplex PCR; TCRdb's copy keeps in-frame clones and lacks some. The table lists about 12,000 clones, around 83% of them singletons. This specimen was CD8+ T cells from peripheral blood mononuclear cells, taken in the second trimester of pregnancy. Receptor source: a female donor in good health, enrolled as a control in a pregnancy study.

CDR3 coding DNA: TGTGCCTGGAGCGGACACCGGGACAGGGGGCTGAACACTGAAGCTTTCTTT. It yields the protein CAWSGHRDRGLNTEAFF. The chain recombines TRBV30 with TRBJ1-1; 12 bases agree with TRBD1. The CDR3 spans 17 residues. Germline assignment: CDR1 GTSNPN and CDR2 SVGIG (reference sequence). V was pared by 3 bases and J by 0 bases, with 8 bases of the junction left unmatched.

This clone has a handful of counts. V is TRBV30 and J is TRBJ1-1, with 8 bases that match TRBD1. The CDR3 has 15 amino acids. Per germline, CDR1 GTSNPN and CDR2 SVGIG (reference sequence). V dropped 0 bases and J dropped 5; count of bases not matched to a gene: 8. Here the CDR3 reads CAWSVIGQGRTEAFF. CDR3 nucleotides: TGTGCCTGGAGTGTCATCGGACAGGGACGTACTGAAGCTTTCTTT. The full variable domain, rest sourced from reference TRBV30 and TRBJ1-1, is SQTIHQWPATLVQPVGSPLSLECTVEGTSNPNLYWYRQAAGRGLQLLFYSVGIGQISSEVPQNLSASRPQDRQFILSSKKLLLSDSGFYLCAWSVIGQGRTEAFFGQGTRLTVV.

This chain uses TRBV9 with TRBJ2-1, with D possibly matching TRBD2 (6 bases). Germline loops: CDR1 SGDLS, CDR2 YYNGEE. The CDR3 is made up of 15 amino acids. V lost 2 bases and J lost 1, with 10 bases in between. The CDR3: CASSVTEGSYNEQFF. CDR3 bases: TGTGCCAGCAGCGTTACGGAGGGTTCCTACAATGAGCAGTTCTTC.

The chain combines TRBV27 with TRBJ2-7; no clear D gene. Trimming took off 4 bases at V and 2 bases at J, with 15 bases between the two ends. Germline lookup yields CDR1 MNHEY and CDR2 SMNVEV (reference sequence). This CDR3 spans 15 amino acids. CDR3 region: CASSSLTQSAYEQYF. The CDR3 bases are TGTGCCAGCAGTTCCCTGACTCAGTCAGCCTACGAGCAGTACTTC.

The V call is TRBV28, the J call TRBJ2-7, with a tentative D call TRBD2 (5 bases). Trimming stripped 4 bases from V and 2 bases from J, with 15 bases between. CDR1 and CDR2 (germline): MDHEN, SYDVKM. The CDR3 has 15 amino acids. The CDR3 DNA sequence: TGTGCCAGCAGTTCCCCCCGGAAGGGAGCCTACGAGCAGTACTTC. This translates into CASSSPRKGAYEQYF.

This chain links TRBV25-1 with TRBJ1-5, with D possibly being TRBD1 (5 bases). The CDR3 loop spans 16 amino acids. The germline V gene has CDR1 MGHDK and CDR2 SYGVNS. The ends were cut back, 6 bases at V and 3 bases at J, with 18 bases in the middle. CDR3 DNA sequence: TGTGCCAGCAGCGAGGACATCGGCGGTGCCAATCAGCCCCAGCATTTT. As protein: CASSEDIGGANQPQHF.

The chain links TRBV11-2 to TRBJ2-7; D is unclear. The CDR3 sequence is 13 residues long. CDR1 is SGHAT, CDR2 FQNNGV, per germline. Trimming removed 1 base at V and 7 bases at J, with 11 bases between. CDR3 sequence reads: CASSLVASGEQYF. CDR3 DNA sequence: TGTGCCAGCAGCTTAGTTGCATCAGGAGAGCAGTACTTC.

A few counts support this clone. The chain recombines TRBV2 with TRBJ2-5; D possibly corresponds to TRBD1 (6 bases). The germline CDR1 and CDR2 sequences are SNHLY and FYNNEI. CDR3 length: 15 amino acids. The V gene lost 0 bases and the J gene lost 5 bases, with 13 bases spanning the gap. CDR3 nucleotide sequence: TGTGCCAGCAGTGAAGCACAGGGAATAGGGGAGACCCAGTACTTC. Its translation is CASSEAQGIGETQYF.

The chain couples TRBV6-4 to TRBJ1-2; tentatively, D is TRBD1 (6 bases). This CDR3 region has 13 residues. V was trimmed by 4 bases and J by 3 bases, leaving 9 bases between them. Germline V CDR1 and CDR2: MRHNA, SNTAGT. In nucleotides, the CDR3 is TGTGCCAGCAGTGCAGGGGAGTACTATGGCTACACCTTC. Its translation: CASSAGEYYGYTF.

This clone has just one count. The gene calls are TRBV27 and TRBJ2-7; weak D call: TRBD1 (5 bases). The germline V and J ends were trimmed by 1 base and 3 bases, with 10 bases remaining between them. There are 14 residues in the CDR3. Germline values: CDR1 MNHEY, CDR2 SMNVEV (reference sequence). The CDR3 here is CASSLFGQIYEQYF. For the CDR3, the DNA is TGTGCCAGCAGTTTATTCGGACAAATCTACGAGCAGTACTTC.

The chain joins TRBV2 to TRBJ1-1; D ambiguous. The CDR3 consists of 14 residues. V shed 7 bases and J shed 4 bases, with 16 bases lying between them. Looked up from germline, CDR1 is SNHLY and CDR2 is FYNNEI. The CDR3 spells CASTREELITEAFF. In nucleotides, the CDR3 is TGTGCCAGCACGCGGGAGGAACTTATCACTGAAGCTTTCTTT.

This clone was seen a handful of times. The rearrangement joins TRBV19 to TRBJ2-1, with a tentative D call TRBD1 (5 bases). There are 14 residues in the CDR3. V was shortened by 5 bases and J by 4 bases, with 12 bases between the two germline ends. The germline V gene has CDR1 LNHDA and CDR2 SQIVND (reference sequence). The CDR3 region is CASSPGPGYNEQFF. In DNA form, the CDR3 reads TGTGCCAGTAGTCCCGGACCAGGGTACAATGAGCAGTTCTTC.

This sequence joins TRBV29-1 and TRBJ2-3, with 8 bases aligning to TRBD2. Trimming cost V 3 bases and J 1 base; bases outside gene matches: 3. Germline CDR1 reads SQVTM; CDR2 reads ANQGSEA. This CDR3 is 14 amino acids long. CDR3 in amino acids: CSVDTRGGTDTQYF. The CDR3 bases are TGCAGCGTTGATACGCGGGGGGGCACAGATACGCAGTATTTT.

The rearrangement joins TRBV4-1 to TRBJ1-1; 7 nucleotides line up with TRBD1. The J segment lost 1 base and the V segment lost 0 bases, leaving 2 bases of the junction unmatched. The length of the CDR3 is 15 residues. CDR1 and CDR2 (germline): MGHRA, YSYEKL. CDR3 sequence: CASSQESGGNTEAFF. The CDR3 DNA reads TGCGCCAGCAGCCAAGAATCAGGGGGGAACACTGAAGCTTTCTTT.

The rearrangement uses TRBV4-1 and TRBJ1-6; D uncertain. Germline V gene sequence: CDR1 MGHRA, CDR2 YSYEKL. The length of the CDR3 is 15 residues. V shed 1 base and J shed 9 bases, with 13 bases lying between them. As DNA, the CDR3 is TGCGCCAGCAGCCAAGGCCTCCGGGATTCTTCACCCCTCCACTTT. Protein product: CASSQGLRDSSPLHF.

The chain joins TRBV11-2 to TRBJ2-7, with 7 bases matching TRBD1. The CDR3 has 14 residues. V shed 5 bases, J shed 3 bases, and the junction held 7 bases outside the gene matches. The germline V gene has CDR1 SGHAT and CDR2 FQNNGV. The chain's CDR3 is CASSMTGTVYEQYF. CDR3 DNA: TGTGCCAGCAGCATGACCGGGACAGTCTACGAGCAGTACTTC.

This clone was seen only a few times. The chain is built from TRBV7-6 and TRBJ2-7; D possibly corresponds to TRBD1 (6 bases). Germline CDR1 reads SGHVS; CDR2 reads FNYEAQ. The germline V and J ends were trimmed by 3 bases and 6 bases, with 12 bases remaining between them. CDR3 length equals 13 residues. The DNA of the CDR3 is TGTGCCAGCAGCTTGGCAGGGGAAGGCGAGCAGTACTTC. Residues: CASSLAGEGEQYF.

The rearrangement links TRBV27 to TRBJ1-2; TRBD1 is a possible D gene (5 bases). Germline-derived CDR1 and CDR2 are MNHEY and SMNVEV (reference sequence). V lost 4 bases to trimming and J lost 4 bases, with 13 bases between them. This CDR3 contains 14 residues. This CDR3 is CASSSGESGYGYTF. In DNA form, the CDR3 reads TGTGCCAGCAGTTCGGGGGAATCGGGCTATGGCTACACCTTC.

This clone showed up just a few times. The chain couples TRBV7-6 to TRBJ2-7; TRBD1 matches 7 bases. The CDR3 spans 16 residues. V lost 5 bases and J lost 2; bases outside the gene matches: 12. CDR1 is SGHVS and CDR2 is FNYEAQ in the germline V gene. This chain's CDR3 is CASSNPPTGFAYEQYF. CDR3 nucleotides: TGTGCCAGCAGCAACCCCCCGACAGGGTTTGCCTACGAGCAGTACTTC. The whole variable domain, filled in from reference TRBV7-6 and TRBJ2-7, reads GAGVSQSPRYKVTKRGQDVALRCDPISGHVSLYWYRQALGQGPEFLTYFNYEAQQDKSGLPNDRFSAERPEGSISTLTIQRTEQRDSAMYRCASSNPPTGFAYEQYFGPGTRLTVT.

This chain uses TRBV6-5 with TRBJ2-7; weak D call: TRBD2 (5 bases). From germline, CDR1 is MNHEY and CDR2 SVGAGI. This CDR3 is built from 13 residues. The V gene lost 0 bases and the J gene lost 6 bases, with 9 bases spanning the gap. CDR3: CASSYSGGLEQYF. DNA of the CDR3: TGTGCCAGCAGTTACTCTGGCGGGCTCGAGCAGTACTTC.

The CDR3: CASSYRRQDGYTF. In nucleotides, the CDR3 is TGTGCCAGCAGTTACAGGCGACAGGATGGCTACACCTTC. This rearrangement joins TRBV6-5 to TRBJ1-2; D might be TRBD1 (6 bases). Per the germline V gene, CDR1 is MNHEY and CDR2 is SVGAGI. Trimming pared 2 bases from V and 6 bases from J, leaving 10 bases between. The CDR3 totals 13 residues.

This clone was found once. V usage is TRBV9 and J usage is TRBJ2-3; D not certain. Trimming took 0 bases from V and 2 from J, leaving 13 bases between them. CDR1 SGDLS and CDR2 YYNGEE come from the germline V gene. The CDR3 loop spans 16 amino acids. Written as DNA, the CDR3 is TGTGCCAGCAGCGTAGTTAGCAAGAGTGACACAGATACGCAGTATTTT. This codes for CASSVVSKSDTDTQYF.

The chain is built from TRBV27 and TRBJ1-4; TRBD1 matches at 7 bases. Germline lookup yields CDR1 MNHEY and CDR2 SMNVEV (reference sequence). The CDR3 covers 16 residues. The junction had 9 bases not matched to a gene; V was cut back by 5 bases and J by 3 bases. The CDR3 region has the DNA TGTGCCAGCAGTCCCTCAGGGGGTTTATCTAATGAAAAACTGTTTTTT. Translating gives CASSPSGGLSNEKLFF.

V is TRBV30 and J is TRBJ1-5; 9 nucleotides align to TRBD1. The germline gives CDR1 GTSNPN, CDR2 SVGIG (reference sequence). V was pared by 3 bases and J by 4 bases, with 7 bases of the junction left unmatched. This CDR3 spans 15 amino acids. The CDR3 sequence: CAWRDRGVGNQPQHF. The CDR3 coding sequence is TGTGCCTGGAGGGACAGGGGCGTGGGGAATCAGCCCCAGCATTTT.

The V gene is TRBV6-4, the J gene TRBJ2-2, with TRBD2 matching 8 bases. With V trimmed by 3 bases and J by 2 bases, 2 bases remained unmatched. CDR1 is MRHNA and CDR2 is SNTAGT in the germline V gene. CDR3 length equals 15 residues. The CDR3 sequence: CASSELADNTGELFF. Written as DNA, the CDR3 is TGTGCCAGCAGTGAACTAGCGGACAACACCGGGGAGCTGTTTTTT.

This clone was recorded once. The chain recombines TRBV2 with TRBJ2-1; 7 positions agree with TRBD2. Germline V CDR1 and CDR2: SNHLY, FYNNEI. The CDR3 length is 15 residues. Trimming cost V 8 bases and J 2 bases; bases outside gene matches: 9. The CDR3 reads CASQNGLGPYNEQFF. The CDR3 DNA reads TGTGCCAGCCAGAACGGACTAGGTCCCTACAATGAGCAGTTCTTC. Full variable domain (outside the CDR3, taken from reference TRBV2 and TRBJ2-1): EPEVTQTPSHQVTQMGQEVILRCVPISNHLYFYWYRQILGQKVEFLVSFYNNEISEKSEIFDDQFSVERPDGSNFTLKIRSTKLEDSAMYFCASQNGLGPYNEQFFGPGTRLTVL.

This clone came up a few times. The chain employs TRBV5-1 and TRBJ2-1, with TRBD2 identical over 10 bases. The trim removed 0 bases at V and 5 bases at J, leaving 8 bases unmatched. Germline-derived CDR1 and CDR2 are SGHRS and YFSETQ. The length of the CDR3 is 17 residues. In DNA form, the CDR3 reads TGCGCCAGCAGCTTGGTTGGTAGCGGGAGGACCGACAATGAGCAGTTCTTC. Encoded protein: CASSLVGSGRTDNEQFF. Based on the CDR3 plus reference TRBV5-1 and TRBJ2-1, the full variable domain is KAGVTQTPRYLIKTRGQQVTLSCSPISGHRSVSWYQQTPGQGLQFLFEYFSETQRNKGNFPGRFSGRQFSNSRSEMNVSTLELGDSALYLCASSLVGSGRTDNEQFFGPGTRLTVL.

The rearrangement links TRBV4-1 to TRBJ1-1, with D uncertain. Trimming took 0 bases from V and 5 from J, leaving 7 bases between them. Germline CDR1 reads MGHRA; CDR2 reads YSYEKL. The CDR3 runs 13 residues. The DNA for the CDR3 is TGCGCCAGCAGCCAAGATCAAGAGACTGAAGCTTTCTTT. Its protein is CASSQDQETEAFF.